The 12 T cell receptor beta chains below were found in one sample sequenced in a study of cytomegalovirus exposure and HLA in healthy donors. Vbeta (60) and Jbeta (13) primers were used in the PCR. Assay used: immunoSEQ multiplex PCR; TCRdb lists only in-frame clones, some missing. The sample has about 96,000 clones, about four fifths seen once. The source material was PBMCs. The source of these receptors is a woman in her 70s in good health and CMV-seropositive.

The chain carries TRBV13 and TRBJ2-7, with TRBD1 identical over 7 bases. This CDR3 comprises 14 residues. Germline V gene sequence: CDR1 PRHDT, CDR2 FYEKMQ (reference sequence). V gave up 5 bases and J gave up 0 bases; unmatched junction bases: 4. CDR3 sequence: CASSPGTASYEQYF. CDR3 nucleotide sequence: TGTGCCAGCAGCCCCGGGACAGCCTCCTACGAGCAGTACTTC.

This chain uses TRBV6-6 with TRBJ2-5, with 7 nucleotides matching TRBD2. Germline V gene sequence: CDR1 MNHNY, CDR2 SVGAGI (reference sequence). Trimming took 3 bases from V and 2 from J; bases not matched to a gene: 6. This CDR3 has 15 residues. The CDR3 region is CASSYGGGGQETQYF. DNA for the CDR3: TGTGCCAGCAGTTATGGGGGGGGAGGGCAAGAGACCCAGTACTTC.

This clone was counted a few times. The rearrangement uses TRBV18 and TRBJ1-6; 7 nucleotides line up with TRBD1. The CDR3 has 15 amino acids. Per germline, CDR1 KGHSH and CDR2 LQKENI. Unmatched junction bases numbered 9, after V lost 4 bases and J lost 9 bases. This chain's CDR3 is CASSLGTVVSSPLHF. CDR3 in DNA: TGTGCCAGCTCACTTGGGACAGTCGTGAGTTCACCCCTCCACTTT.

The chain is built from TRBV19 and TRBJ1-5; 7 bases are shared with TRBD1. Trimming cost V 5 bases and J 6 bases; bases outside gene matches: 7. CDR1 and CDR2 from the germline V gene are LNHDA and SQIVND (reference sequence). This CDR3 has 14 residues. The CDR3 here is CASSLQGPSQPQHF. CDR3 DNA: TGTGCCAGTAGTCTACAGGGGCCGAGTCAGCCCCAGCATTTT.

This chain's CDR3 is CASSEGTGQGGEQYF. CDR3 nucleotides: TGTGCCAGCAGCGAGGGGACTGGACAGGGGGGCGAGCAGTACTTC. The chain joins TRBV13 to TRBJ2-7; 10 bases fit TRBD1. The V gene end was trimmed by 5 bases and the J gene end by 6 bases; junction bases not matched to a gene: 10. Germline assignment: CDR1 PRHDT and CDR2 FYEKMQ (reference sequence). This CDR3 has 15 residues.

The CDR3: CASSFPRTGLQETQYF. The CDR3 nucleotides read TGTGCCAGCAGTTTTCCTCGGACAGGCTTACAAGAGACCCAGTACTTC. The chain employs TRBV2 and TRBJ2-5, with 7 positions matching TRBD1. There are 16 residues in the CDR3. V dropped 5 bases and J dropped 2; count of bases not matched to a gene: 11. The germline CDR1 and CDR2 sequences are SNHLY and FYNNEI.

The chain is built from TRBV12-5 and TRBJ2-1, with 9 bases that match TRBD2. Unmatched junction bases numbered 4, after V lost 0 bases and J lost 1 base. Germline V gene data show CDR1 as LGHNT and CDR2 as FRNRAP. CDR3 length equals 17 residues. The CDR3 spells CASGLVISGSSYNEQFF. The CDR3 DNA sequence: TGTGCTAGTGGTTTGGTAATTAGCGGGAGTTCCTACAATGAGCAGTTCTTC.

This clone was seen more than once but under ten times. The chain employs TRBV6-6 and TRBJ1-4, with D maybe TRBD1 (6 bases). The V end was cut by 6 bases, the J end by 6 bases, with 17 bases between. The V gene's germline CDR1 is MNHNY and CDR2 SVGAGI (reference sequence). The CDR3 consists of 15 residues. The CDR3 region has the DNA TGTGCCAGCAGGGAAAACAGGGATGGGTATGAAAAACTGTTTTTT. Amino acids: CASRENRDGYEKLFF.

This chain links TRBV27 with TRBJ2-1, with 9 bases fitting TRBD1. The CDR3 contains 15 residues. Per germline, CDR1 MNHEY and CDR2 SMNVEV (reference sequence). With V trimmed by 3 bases and J by 5 bases, 5 bases remained unmatched. CDR3 bases: TGTGCCAGCAGTTTCTCCCGGGACAGGGACAATGAGCAGTTCTTC. Encoded protein: CASSFSRDRDNEQFF.

The chain combines TRBV11-2 with TRBJ2-3, with 7 bases aligning to TRBD2. This CDR3 region has 17 residues. After removal of 5 bases from V and 1 base from J, the junction contained 12 bases not matched to a gene. Germline loops: CDR1 SGHAT, CDR2 FQNNGV. In DNA form, the CDR3 reads TGTGCCAGCAGCCATAGTGGGGGGGGATGGGGCACAGATACGCAGTATTTT. Amino acid sequence: CASSHSGGGWGTDTQYF.

This clone was detected only once. J is TRBJ1-1 and V is TRBV6-1; TRBD1 is a possible D gene (6 bases). Germline lookup yields CDR1 MNHNS and CDR2 SASEGT. Trimming shortened V by 7 bases and J by 4 bases, and 19 bases separated the two germline ends. The CDR3 spans 15 residues. DNA for the CDR3: TGTGCCAGCACCGGACCGCTAGGGGGGGGCACTGAAGCTTTCTTT. Translation: CASTGPLGGGTEAFF.

The chain joins TRBV19 to TRBJ2-2, with TRBD1 matching 9 bases. This CDR3 is 15 amino acids long. Germline V gives CDR1 LNHDA, CDR2 SQIVND (reference sequence). The V segment lost 7 bases and the J segment 8 bases; nucleotides outside the gene matches: 11. In nucleotides, the CDR3 is TGTGCCAGTAAGATAGGCTCACAGGGGGCGGGGGAGCTGTTTTTT. It codes for CASKIGSQGAGELFF.